These 18 T cell receptor beta chains were sequenced from one sample in a study of cytomegalovirus exposure and HLA in healthy donors. 60 Vbeta and 13 Jbeta primers were used in PCR. Libraries were prepared by immunoSEQ multiplex PCR; TCRdb keeps only in-frame clonotypes and omits some of them. Of 98,000 or so clones in the sample, 10% were seen once. The sample taken for sequencing was PBMCs. These receptors were collected from a man aged 35 to 55 in good health and CMV-seropositive.

This clone appeared a few times. The chain combines TRBV7-9 with TRBJ2-7; D unclear. The CDR3 sequence is 12 residues long. Trimming took off 5 bases at V and 0 bases at J, with 5 bases between the two ends. Germline CDR1 SEHNR, CDR2 FQNEAQ (reference sequence). CDR3 loop: CASSRSSYEQYF. In DNA form, the CDR3 reads TGTGCCAGCAGCAGGAGCTCCTACGAGCAGTACTTC.

CDR3 amino acids: CASSYSMVSPYEQYF. The CDR3 region has the DNA TGTGCCAGCAGTTACTCGATGGTTAGCCCCTACGAGCAGTACTTC. The J gene is TRBJ2-7, the V gene TRBV6-5; the D is unclear. Per the germline V gene, CDR1 is MNHEY and CDR2 is SVGAGI. This CDR3 contains 15 residues. The germline V and J ends were trimmed by 0 bases and 2 bases, with 11 bases remaining between them.

This clone was counted a few times. In DNA form, the CDR3 reads TGTGCCAGTAGTATAGGTGGACAGGTCGGCTACACCTTC. Amino acid sequence: CASSIGGQVGYTF. The rearrangement links TRBV19 to TRBJ1-2, with 7 positions matching TRBD1. The germline CDR1 and CDR2 sequences are LNHDA and SQIVND (reference sequence). The ends lost 1 base at V and 8 bases at J; junction bases unmatched: 4. The CDR3 length is 13 residues.

This chain joins TRBV6-5 and TRBJ1-1; D perhaps matches TRBD1 (5 bases). The CDR3 is 12 amino acids. V lost 8 bases to trimming and J lost 3 bases, with 10 bases between them. Germline CDR1 is MNHEY and CDR2 is SVGAGI. CDR3 sequence reads: CASGGDDTEAFF. CDR3 in DNA: TGTGCCAGCGGAGGGGACGACACTGAAGCTTTCTTT.

This sequence joins TRBV25-1 and TRBJ2-1; unclear D gene. This CDR3 is built from 11 residues. The V and J ends lost 4 bases and 5 bases respectively, with 3 bases between them. From germline, CDR1 is MGHDK and CDR2 SYGVNS. The CDR3, as DNA: TGTGCCAGCAGTGTCGACAATGAGCAGTTCTTC. This codes for CASSVDNEQFF.

The chain is built from TRBV4-1 and TRBJ2-7; D perhaps matches TRBD1 (6 bases). The CDR3 is 14 amino acids. V shed 1 base and J shed 6 bases, with 13 bases lying between them. CDR1 is MGHRA and CDR2 is YSYEKL in the germline V gene. The CDR3 DNA follows: TGCGCCAGCAGCCAAGTACTGGGGGCGAGCGAGCAGTACTTC. It is translated as CASSQVLGASEQYF.

Only a few counts were recorded for this clone. The CDR3 DNA sequence: TGTGCCACCAGCAGAGACGGCGGTTCGGGACAGTACTTC. Translating gives CATSRDGGSGQYF. The chain joins TRBV15 to TRBJ2-7, with TRBD2 as a possible D gene (5 bases). The V gene's germline CDR1 is LNHNV and CDR2 YYDKDF (reference sequence). This CDR3 is 13 amino acids long. V was cut by 0 bases and J by 10 bases, with 13 bases left in between.

This chain connects TRBV7-3 to TRBJ2-3; TRBD2 matches at 11 bases. Trimming took 5 bases from V and 3 from J; bases not matched to a gene: 7. Germline V gene lookup returns CDR1 SGHTA and CDR2 FQGTGA. CDR3 length: 16 residues. The CDR3 loop is CASSHTSGSGTDTQYF. CDR3 DNA: TGTGCCAGCAGCCACACTAGCGGGAGCGGAACAGATACGCAGTATTTT.

The J gene is TRBJ2-1, the V gene TRBV5-1; TRBD1 aligns across 11 bases. Germline CDR1 SGHRS, CDR2 YFSETQ. This CDR3 spans 17 amino acids. Losses at the gene ends were 4 bases for V and 7 bases for J; bases not matched to a gene: 13. CDR3 bases: TGCGCCAGCAGCCCCGAGGGAGGGACAGGGGGTCGAAATGAGCAGTTCTTC. Its protein product is CASSPEGGTGGRNEQFF.

This chain links TRBV29-1 with TRBJ2-7; the D is unclear. Trimming removed 5 bases from V and 4 bases from J, with 6 bases in between. This CDR3 is 10 amino acids long. Germline CDR1 SQVTM, CDR2 ANQGSEA. The CDR3 DNA is TGCAGCGTTCGAGAATACGAGCAGTACTTC. This translates into CSVREYEQYF.

This clone was observed a few times. CDR3: CASSQSTEGPEAFF. For the CDR3, the DNA is TGTGCCAGTAGTCAATCCACGGAGGGGCCCGAAGCTTTCTTT. The chain combines TRBV19 with TRBJ1-1, with D possibly TRBD1 on 5 matching bases. This CDR3 has 14 amino acids. Per germline, CDR1 LNHDA and CDR2 SQIVND (reference sequence). Trimming took 5 bases from V and 8 from J, leaving 18 bases between them.

This clone was picked up one time. The J gene is TRBJ2-2, the V gene TRBV6-4, with 8 positions matching TRBD1. The CDR3 consists of 15 residues. Germline assignment: CDR1 MRHNA and CDR2 SNTAGT. Germline trimming cut 5 bases from V and 6 bases from J; bases unmatched to any gene: 8. CDR3 DNA: TGTGCCAGCAGTCCCGGGGCAGGGGGCTCCGGGGAGCTGTTTTTT. Amino acid sequence: CASSPGAGGSGELFF.

CDR3 nucleotides: TGTGCAAGTCGCTTCATTGGGCGTTGTCAGCCCCAGCATTTT. This codes for CASRFIGRCQPQHF. The rearrangement uses TRBV12-2 and TRBJ1-5; no DNA check was done on the table's D call, TRBD1. TRBV12-2 is annotated as a pseudogene. CDR3 length: 14 amino acids.

This clone showed up many times. This sequence joins TRBV6-1 and TRBJ2-5; TRBD2 is a possible D gene (6 bases). Trimming left V 0 bases short and J 2 bases short, with 10 bases between. Germline values: CDR1 MNHNS, CDR2 SASEGT. The CDR3 is 15 amino acids. As DNA, the CDR3 is TGTGCCAGCAGTGAAGCTGCGGGGAAACAAGAGACCCAGTACTTC. Its translation: CASSEAAGKQETQYF.

J is TRBJ2-1 and V is TRBV19; D is unresolved. This CDR3 spans 14 amino acids. V was trimmed by 5 bases and J by 5 bases, leaving 13 bases between them. Germline lookup yields CDR1 LNHDA and CDR2 SQIVND (reference sequence). The CDR3 coding sequence is TGTGCCAGTAGTTTAGGGCATCCAAACAATGAGCAGTTCTTC. The encoded protein is CASSLGHPNNEQFF.

This clone showed up just a few times. The chain couples TRBV27 to TRBJ2-3; 12 bases align to TRBD2. Trimming at V came to 4 bases and at J to 8 bases, leaving 7 bases not matched to a gene. This CDR3 is built from 15 residues. Germline V gene sequence: CDR1 MNHEY, CDR2 SMNVEV (reference sequence). The CDR3 loop reads CASSSRLAGVGTQYF. The CDR3 DNA reads as TGTGCCAGCAGTTCTAGACTAGCGGGAGTTGGTACGCAGTATTTT.

The chain is built from TRBV19 and TRBJ2-7, with D maybe TRBD1 (6 bases). The CDR3 runs 14 residues. Germline CDR1 and CDR2: LNHDA and SQIVND (reference sequence). V gave up 3 bases and J gave up 6 bases, with 15 bases separating them. The CDR3 reads CASSISQGRGEQYF. CDR3 nucleotide sequence: TGTGCCAGTAGTATTTCCCAGGGGCGAGGCGAGCAGTACTTC.

The genes are TRBV9 and TRBJ2-1; 10 bases agree with TRBD2. The CDR3 is 16 residues long. The germline V gene has CDR1 SGDLS and CDR2 YYNGEE. After removal of 3 bases from V and 6 bases from J, the junction contained 9 bases not matched to a gene. This CDR3 reads CASSGITSGKSNEQFF. Here the CDR3 DNA reads TGTGCCAGCAGCGGGATAACTAGCGGGAAGTCCAATGAGCAGTTCTTC.